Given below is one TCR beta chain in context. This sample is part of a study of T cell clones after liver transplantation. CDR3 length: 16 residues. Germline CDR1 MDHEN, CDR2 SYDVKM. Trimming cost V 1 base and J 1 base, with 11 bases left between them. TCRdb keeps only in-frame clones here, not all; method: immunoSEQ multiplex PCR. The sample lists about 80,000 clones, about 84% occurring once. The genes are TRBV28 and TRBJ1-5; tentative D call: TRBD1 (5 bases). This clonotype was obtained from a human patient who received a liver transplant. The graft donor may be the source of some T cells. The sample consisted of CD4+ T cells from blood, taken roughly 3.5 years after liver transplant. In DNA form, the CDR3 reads TGTGCCAGCAGTTTATCCGCAGGGTCGAGCAATCAGCCCCAGCATTTT. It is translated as CASSLSAGSSNQPQHF.